A single sample is the source of the 16 T cell receptor beta chains below, sequenced in a study of shared clonotypes between healthy human individuals. TCRdb's table, derived via immunoSEQ multiplex PCR, lists solely in-frame clones and lacks some. In the table there are about 460,000 clones, approximately 77% of which are singletons. The sequencing sample was made of PBMCs. All receptors come from a woman aged 40 to 50 in good health. Some clones in this sample may be carry-over from other donors' samples.

The V and J genes are TRBV27 and TRBJ1-4; 8 bases match TRBD1. The CDR3 covers 19 residues. Looked up from germline, CDR1 is MNHEY and CDR2 is SMNVEV (reference sequence). V lost 5 bases, J lost 3 bases, and 17 bases stayed unmatched. CDR3 in amino acids: CASSPYRRQQGGANEKLFF. The CDR3, as DNA: TGTGCCAGCAGTCCGTACAGGCGCCAACAGGGGGGGGCTAATGAAAAACTGTTTTTT.

This clone was detected once. This chain connects TRBV5-4 to TRBJ1-2; 12 bases line up with TRBD1. The J segment lost 2 bases and the V segment lost 4 bases, leaving 9 bases of the junction unmatched. Germline loops: CDR1 SGHNT, CDR2 YYREEE (reference sequence). The CDR3 runs to 17 residues. For the CDR3, the DNA is TGTGCCAGCAGCATCGGGACAGGGGGCTTTTACAACTATGGCTACACCTTC. Translating gives CASSIGTGGFYNYGYTF.

The chain has TRBV7-8 and TRBJ1-4; the match to TRBD1 covers 10 bases. The V and J ends lost 5 bases and 8 bases, in that order; junction bases with no gene match: 5. This CDR3 has 14 amino acids. Germline V gives CDR1 SGHVS, CDR2 FQNEAQ. CDR3 region: CASSRDRGHEKLFF. Written as DNA, the CDR3 is TGTGCCAGCAGCCGAGACAGGGGGCACGAAAAACTGTTTTTT.

This sequence joins TRBV2 and TRBJ1-1; D ambiguous. CDR1 is SNHLY, CDR2 FYNNEI, per germline. The CDR3 has 14 amino acids. The V end lost 0 bases, the J end lost 11 bases, and 16 bases lay between the germline ends. CDR3 protein: CASSEASVGLVAFF. As DNA, the CDR3 is TGTGCCAGCAGTGAAGCCTCGGTAGGTCTGGTGGCTTTCTTT.

The chain has TRBV7-9 and TRBJ2-7; D not resolved. Germline CDR1 and CDR2: SEHNR and FQNEAQ (reference sequence). Trimming stripped 1 base from V and 7 bases from J, with 8 bases between. This CDR3 spans 12 amino acids. CDR3: CASSLGGKEQYF. In DNA form, the CDR3 reads TGTGCCAGCAGCTTAGGGGGTAAGGAGCAGTACTTC. The full variable domain, with the rest looked up from reference TRBV7-9 and TRBJ2-7, is DTGVSQNPRHKITKRGQNVTFRCDPISEHNRLYWYRQTLGQGPEFLTYFQNEAQLEKSRLLSDRFSAERPKGSFSTLEIQRTEQGDSAMYLCASSLGGKEQYFGPGTRLTVT.

Details on this clone: A much larger clone sits a single nucleotide away, making a read error possible. This chain joins TRBV14 and TRBJ2-6; D is ambiguous. The CDR3 extends over 15 amino acids. CDR1 is SGHDN and CDR2 is FVKESK in the germline V gene. The CDR3 DNA sequence: TGTACCAGCAGCCTCAGGCAAGGTGGGGCCAACGTCCTGACTTTC. Translating it yields CTSSLRQGGANVLTF. The full variable domain, with the rest looked up from reference TRBV14 and TRBJ2-6, is EAGVTQFPSHSVIEKGQTVTLRCDPISGHDNLYWYRRVMGKEIKFLLHFVKESKQDESGMPNNRFLAERTGGTYSTLKVQPAELEDSGVYFCTSSLRQGGANVLTFGAGSRLTVL.

This clone was recorded once. V is TRBV5-4 and J is TRBJ1-4; a possible D gene is TRBD1 (6 bases). The germline CDR1 and CDR2 sequences are SGHNT and YYREEE (reference sequence). V lost 4 bases and J lost 7, with 17 bases in between. This CDR3 has 15 residues. CDR3 DNA sequence: TGTGCCAGCAGCAGATCCGAGGGGGGCGCTGAAAAACTGTTTTTT. Its protein is CASSRSEGGAEKLFF.

This clone is a singleton in its sample. V and J are TRBV30 and TRBJ1-1, with D unresolved. The CDR3 runs 13 residues. Trimming stripped 0 bases from V and 0 bases from J, with 5 bases between. Germline V CDR1 and CDR2: GTSNPN, SVGIG (reference sequence). CDR3 DNA sequence: TGTGCCTGGAGTGTAACCGTGAACACTGAAGCTTTCTTT. This translates into CAWSVTVNTEAFF.

J is TRBJ2-5 and V is TRBV5-1; D may correspond to TRBD1 or TRBD2 (5 bases each). Between the trimmed V and J ends, which lost 2 bases and 4 bases, there was a span of 21 bases. The length of the CDR3 is 17 residues. CDR1 and CDR2 from the germline V gene are SGHRS and YFSETQ. The CDR3 here is CASSLQAGLRTGETQYF. Written as DNA, the CDR3 is TGCGCCAGCAGCTTACAGGCGGGCCTACGAACGGGAGAGACCCAGTACTTC.

The chain recombines TRBV2 with TRBJ2-6; TRBD2 matches at 7 bases. The CDR3 totals 14 residues. The germline V gene encodes CDR1 SNHLY and CDR2 FYNNEI. Trimming at V came to 8 bases and at J to 1 base, leaving 2 bases not matched to a gene. CDR3 coding DNA: TGTGCCAGCGGGCGGGAGTCTGGGGCCAACGTCCTGACTTTC. Translated, it gives CASGRESGANVLTF.

This clone was detected ten times or more. V and J are TRBV4-1 and TRBJ2-5; TRBD2 agrees at 9 bases. The V segment lost 6 bases and the J segment 2 bases; nucleotides outside the gene matches: 7. Germline V lookup: CDR1 MGHRA, CDR2 YSYEKL. The CDR3 covers 15 residues. The CDR3 spells CASRSQTSGQETQYF. DNA of the CDR3: TGCGCCAGCAGATCACAAACTAGCGGGCAAGAGACCCAGTACTTC.

With respect to this clone: A far larger clone is one nucleotide away, so this likely arose from a read error. Different DNA sequences within this sample yield the same CDR3. The V gene is TRBV4-1, the J gene TRBJ2-1; 9 positions match TRBD2. CDR3 size: 16 residues. Per the germline V gene, CDR1 is MGHRA and CDR2 is YSYEKL. V trimming: 3 bases; J trimming: 0 bases; junction bases outside the gene matches: 3. CDR3 sequence: CASSQETSGSYNEQFF. The CDR3 DNA is TGCGCCAGCAGCCAGGAGACTAGCGGCTCCTACAATGAGCAGTTCTTC.

Regarding this clone: This sequence is one base from a far larger clone and is likely a read error. This chain joins TRBV2 and TRBJ2-3; the D call may be TRBD1 or TRBD2 (5 bases each). CDR1 SNHLY and CDR2 FYNNEI come from the germline V gene. The CDR3 totals 14 residues. CDR3 bases: TGTGGCGTCGGGGACCTACTGAGCACAGGTACGCAGTATTTT. Amino acids: CGVGDLLSTGTQYF.

This clone was seen just once. The V gene is TRBV12-5, the J gene TRBJ2-1; 10 bases match TRBD1. Germline CDR1 is LGHNT and CDR2 is FRNRAP. The V gene end was trimmed by 7 bases and the J gene end by 9 bases; junction bases not matched to a gene: 9. The CDR3 covers 14 residues. The CDR3 bases are TGTGCTAGTGCCCAGGGACAGGGGACGAGTGAGCAGTTCTTC. Its translation is CASAQGQGTSEQFF.

The V and J genes are TRBV14 and TRBJ2-1, with TRBD2 as a possible D gene (6 bases). V was pared by 2 bases and J by 0 bases, with 17 bases between. CDR1 SGHDN and CDR2 FVKESK come from the germline V gene. The CDR3 is 18 amino acids. In DNA form, the CDR3 reads TGTGCCAGCAGCCAACTTGCGGGGCTAAGTAACTCCTACAATGAGCAGTTCTTC. This translates into CASSQLAGLSNSYNEQFF.

With respect to this clone: Possible read error: a much larger clone is one base away. The rearrangement joins TRBV28 to TRBJ2-3, with D maybe TRBD2 (8 bases). The germline V gene encodes CDR1 MDHEN and CDR2 SYDVKM. This CDR3 is 15 amino acids long. CDR3 coding DNA: TGTGCCAGCAGTCTAGCGGGCCTGGGGACAGATGCGCAGTATTTT. This gives the protein CASSLAGLGTDAQYF.